The clone carrying this TCR beta chain was detected a few times. Antigen specificity is unknown. TCRB transcripts that were expressed got sequenced, as all of the isolated RNA had been reverse transcribed. TCRdb's copy holds only in-frame clones and misses some; the assay was immunoSEQ multiplex PCR. The repertoire has around 250,000 clones, roughly a quarter of them found once; the top ten carry about 0.012%. The sample originates from a study of beta chain features in type 1 diabetes. Overall study: No patient-donor differences in age, gender, total cells or subset yield.

Study-wide results and caveats: Possible PCR preference for shorter templates applied equally to patients and controls. The study found moderately but significantly shorter TCRB CDR3s in all four CD4+ subsets of Type 1 diabetes patients. The study left unresolved whether HLA type influences TCRB rearrangement.

The V and J ends lost 0 bases and 5 bases respectively, with 11 bases between them. In germline, CDR1 is MNHEY, CDR2 SVGAGI. CDR3 length: 14 residues. The receptor was isolated from a young woman with type 1 diabetes. The sample comprised naive CD4+ T cells from blood. The V and J genes are TRBV6-5 and TRBJ2-7, with D perhaps TRBD1 (6 bases). The CDR3 sequence: CASSYSKGVHEQYF. The CDR3 DNA is TGTGCCAGCAGTTACTCGAAGGGGGTCCACGAGCAGTACTTC.